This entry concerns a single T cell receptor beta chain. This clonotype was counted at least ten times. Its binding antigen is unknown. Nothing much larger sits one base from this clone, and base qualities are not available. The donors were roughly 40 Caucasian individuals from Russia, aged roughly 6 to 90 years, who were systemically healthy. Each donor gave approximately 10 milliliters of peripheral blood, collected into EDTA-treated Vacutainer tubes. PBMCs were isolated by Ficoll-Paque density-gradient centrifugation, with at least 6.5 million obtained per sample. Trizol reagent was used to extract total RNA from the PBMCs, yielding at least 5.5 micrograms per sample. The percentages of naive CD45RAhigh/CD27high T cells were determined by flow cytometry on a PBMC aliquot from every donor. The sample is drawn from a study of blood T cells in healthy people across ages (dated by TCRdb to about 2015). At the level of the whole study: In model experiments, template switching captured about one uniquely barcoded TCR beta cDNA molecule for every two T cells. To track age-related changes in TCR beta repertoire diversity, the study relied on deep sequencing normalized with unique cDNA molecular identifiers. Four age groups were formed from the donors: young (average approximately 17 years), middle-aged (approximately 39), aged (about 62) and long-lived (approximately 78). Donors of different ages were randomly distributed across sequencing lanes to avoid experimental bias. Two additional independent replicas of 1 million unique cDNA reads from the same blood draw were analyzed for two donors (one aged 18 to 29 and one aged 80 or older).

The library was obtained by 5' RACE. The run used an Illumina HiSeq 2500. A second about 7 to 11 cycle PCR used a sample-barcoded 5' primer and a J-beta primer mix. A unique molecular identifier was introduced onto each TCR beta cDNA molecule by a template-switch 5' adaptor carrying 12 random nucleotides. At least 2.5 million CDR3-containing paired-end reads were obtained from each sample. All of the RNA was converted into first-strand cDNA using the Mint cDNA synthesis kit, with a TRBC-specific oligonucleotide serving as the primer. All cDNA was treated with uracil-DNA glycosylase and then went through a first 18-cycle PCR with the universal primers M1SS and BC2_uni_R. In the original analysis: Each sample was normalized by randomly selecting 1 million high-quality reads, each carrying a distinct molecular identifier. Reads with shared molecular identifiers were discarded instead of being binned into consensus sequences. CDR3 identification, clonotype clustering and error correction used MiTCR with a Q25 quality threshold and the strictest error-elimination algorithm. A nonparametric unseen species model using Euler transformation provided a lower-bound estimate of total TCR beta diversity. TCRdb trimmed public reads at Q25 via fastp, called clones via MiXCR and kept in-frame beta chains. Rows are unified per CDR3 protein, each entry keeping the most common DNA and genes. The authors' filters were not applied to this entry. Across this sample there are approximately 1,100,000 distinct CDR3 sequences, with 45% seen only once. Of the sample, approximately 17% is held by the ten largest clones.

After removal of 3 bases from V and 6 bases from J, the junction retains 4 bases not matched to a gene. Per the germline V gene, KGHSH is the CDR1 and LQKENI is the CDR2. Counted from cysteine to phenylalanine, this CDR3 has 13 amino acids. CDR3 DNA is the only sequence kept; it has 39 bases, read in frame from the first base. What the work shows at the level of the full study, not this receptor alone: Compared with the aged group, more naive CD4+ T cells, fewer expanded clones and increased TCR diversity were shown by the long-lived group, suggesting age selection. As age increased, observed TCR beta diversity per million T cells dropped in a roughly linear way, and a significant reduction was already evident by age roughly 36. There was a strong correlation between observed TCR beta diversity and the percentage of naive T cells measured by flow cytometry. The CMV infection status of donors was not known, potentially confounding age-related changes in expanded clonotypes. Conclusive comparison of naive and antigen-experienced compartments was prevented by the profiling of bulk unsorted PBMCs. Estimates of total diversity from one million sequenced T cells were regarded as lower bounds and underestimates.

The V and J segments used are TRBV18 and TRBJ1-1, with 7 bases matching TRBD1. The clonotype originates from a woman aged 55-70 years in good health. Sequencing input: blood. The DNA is TGTGCCAGCTCACCGGACAGGAGGGCTGAAGCTTTCTTT. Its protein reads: CASSPDRRAEAFF.